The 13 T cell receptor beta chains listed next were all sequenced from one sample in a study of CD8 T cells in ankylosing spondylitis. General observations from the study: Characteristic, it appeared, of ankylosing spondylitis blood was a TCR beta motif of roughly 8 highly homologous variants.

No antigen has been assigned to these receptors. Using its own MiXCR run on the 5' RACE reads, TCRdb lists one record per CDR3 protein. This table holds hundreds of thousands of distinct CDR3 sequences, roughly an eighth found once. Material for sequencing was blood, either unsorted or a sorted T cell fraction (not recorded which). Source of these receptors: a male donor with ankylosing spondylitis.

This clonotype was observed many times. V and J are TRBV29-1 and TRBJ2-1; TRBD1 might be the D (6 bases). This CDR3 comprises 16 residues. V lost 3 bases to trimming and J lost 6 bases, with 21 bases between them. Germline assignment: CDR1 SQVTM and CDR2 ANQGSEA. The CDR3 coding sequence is TGCAGCGTTGAGGGGTCCGGGACAAGGAGTTTCAATGAGCAGTTCTTC. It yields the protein CSVEGSGTRSFNEQFF.

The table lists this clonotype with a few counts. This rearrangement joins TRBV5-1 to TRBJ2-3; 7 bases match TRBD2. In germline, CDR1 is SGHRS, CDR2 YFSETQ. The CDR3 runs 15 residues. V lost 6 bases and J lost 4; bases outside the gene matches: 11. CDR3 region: CASTISGQDPDTQYF. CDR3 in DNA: TGCGCCAGCACCATTAGCGGGCAAGACCCAGATACGCAGTATTTT.

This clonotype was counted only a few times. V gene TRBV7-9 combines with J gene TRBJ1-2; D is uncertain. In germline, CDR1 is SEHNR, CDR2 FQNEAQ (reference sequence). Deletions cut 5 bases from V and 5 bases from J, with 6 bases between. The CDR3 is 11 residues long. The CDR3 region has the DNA TGTGCCAGCAGCGCCCAGTATGGCTACACCTTC. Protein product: CASSAQYGYTF.

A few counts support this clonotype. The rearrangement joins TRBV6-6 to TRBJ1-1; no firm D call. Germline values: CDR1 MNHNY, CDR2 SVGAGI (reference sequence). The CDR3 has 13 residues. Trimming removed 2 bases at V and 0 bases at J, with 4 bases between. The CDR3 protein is CASSYGMNTEAFF. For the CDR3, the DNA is TGTGCCAGCAGTTACGGGATGAACACTGAAGCTTTCTTT.

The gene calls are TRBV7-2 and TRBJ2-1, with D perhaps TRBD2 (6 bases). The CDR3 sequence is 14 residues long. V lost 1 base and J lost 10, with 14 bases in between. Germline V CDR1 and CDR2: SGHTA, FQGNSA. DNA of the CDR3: TGTGCCAGCAGCTTAGGGATCTCGGGAGAGGAGCAGTTCTTC. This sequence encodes CASSLGISGEEQFF. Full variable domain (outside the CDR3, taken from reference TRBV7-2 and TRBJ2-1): GAGVSQSPSNKVTEKGKDVELRCDPISGHTALYWYRQSLGQGLEFLIYFQGNSAPDKSGLPSDRFSAERTGGSVSTLTIQRTQQEDSAVYLCASSLGISGEEQFFGPGTRLTVL.

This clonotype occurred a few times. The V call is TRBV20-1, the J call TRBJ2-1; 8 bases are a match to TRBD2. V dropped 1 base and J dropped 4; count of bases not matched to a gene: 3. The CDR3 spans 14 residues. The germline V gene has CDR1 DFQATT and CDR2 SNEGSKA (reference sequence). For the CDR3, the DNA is TGCAGTGCTAGAGTAGCGGGGCTTTACAATGAGCAGTTCTTC. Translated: CSARVAGLYNEQFF.

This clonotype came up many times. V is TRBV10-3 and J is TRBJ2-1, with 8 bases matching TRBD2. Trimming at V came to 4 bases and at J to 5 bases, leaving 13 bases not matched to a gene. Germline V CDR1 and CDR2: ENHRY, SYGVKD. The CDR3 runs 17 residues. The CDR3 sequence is CAISGGHPSGPNNEQFF. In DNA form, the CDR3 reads TGTGCCATCAGTGGGGGGCATCCTAGCGGGCCTAACAATGAGCAGTTCTTC.

CDR3 nucleotides: TGTGCCAGCAGTCGGGACAGAAGTTACAATGAGCAGTTCTTC. It translates to CASSRDRSYNEQFF. V is TRBV25-1 and J is TRBJ2-1, with 7 nucleotides matching TRBD1. Trimming at V came to 5 bases and at J to 4 bases, leaving 5 bases not matched to a gene. The CDR3 sequence is 14 residues long. Germline-derived CDR1 and CDR2 are MGHDK and SYGVNS. Using reference TRBV25-1 and TRBJ2-1 for the parts outside the CDR3, the full variable domain is EADIYQTPRYLVIGTGKKITLECSQTMGHDKMYWYQQDPGMELHLIHYSYGVNSTEKGDLSSESTVSRIRTEHFPLTLESARPSHTSQYLCASSRDRSYNEQFFGPGTRLTVL.

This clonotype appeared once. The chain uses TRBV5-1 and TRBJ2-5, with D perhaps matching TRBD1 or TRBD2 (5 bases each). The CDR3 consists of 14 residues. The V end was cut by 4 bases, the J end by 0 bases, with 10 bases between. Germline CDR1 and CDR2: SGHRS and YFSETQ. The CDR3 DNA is TGCGCCAGCAGCCTCCGGGACCACCAAGAGACCCAGTACTTC. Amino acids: CASSLRDHQETQYF. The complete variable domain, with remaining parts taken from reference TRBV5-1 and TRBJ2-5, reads KAGVTQTPRYLIKTRGQQVTLSCSPISGHRSVSWYQQTPGQGLQFLFEYFSETQRNKGNFPGRFSGRQFSNSRSEMNVSTLELGDSALYLCASSLRDHQETQYFGPGTRLLVL.

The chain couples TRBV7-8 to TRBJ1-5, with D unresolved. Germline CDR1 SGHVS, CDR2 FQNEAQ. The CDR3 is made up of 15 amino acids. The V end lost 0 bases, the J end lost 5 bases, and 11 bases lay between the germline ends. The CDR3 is CASSLAERQDQPQHF. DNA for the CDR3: TGTGCCAGCAGCTTAGCGGAAAGGCAGGATCAGCCCCAGCATTTT.

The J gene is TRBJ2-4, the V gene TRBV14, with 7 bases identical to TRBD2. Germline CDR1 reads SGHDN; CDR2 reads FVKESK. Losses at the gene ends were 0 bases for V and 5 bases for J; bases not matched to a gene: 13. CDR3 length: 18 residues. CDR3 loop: CASSQDLASGEGENIQYF. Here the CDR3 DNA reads TGTGCCAGCAGCCAAGATCTGGCTAGCGGAGAGGGCGAAAACATTCAGTACTTC.

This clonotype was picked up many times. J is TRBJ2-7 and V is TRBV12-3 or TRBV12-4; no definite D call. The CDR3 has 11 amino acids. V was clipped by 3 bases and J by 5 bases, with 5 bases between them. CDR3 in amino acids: CASSFRDEQYF. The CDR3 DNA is TGTGCCAGCAGTTTTAGGGACGAGCAGTACTTC.

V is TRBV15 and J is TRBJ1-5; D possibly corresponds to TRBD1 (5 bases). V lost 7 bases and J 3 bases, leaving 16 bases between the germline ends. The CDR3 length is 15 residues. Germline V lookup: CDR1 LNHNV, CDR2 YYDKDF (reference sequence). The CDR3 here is CATNIAGPINQPQHF. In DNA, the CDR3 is TGTGCCACCAATATTGCAGGGCCAATCAATCAGCCCCAGCATTTT.